These 5 T cell receptor beta chains were all obtained from the same sample, sequenced in a study of PD-L1 blockade in urothelial cancer. Here immunoSEQ multiplex PCR was the method, and the copy in TCRdb shows in-frame clones only, minus some. The table records tens of thousands of clones, over 65% of them present only once. Sequencing was performed on PBMCs, taken around atezolizumab (anti-PD-L1) treatment. All receptors derive from a man in his 60s with urothelial cancer.

The rearrangement joins TRBV28 to TRBJ2-7; 9 bases fit TRBD1. Germline lookup yields CDR1 MDHEN and CDR2 SYDVKM. J lost 2 bases, V lost 8 bases, and 7 bases had no gene match. The CDR3 sequence is 14 residues long. CDR3 loop: CASRGQGRPYEQYF. CDR3 DNA sequence: TGTGCCAGCCGCGGACAGGGGCGGCCCTACGAGCAGTACTTC.

Details on this clone: An end of the junction does not agree with germline; a read error may underlie this. Here the CDR3 reads CASSDPLAGGPETQYF. The CDR3 DNA follows: TGTGCTAGCAGCGACCCCCTAGCGGGGGGCCCAGAGACCCAGTACTTC. V gene TRBV7-7 combines with J gene TRBJ2-5; 11 bases match TRBD2. CDR1 is SSHAT, CDR2 FNYEAQ, per germline (reference sequence). The CDR3 has 16 residues.

The chain couples TRBV7-2 to TRBJ1-6; no firm D call. V lost 2 bases and J lost 7, with 6 bases in between. The germline V gene has CDR1 SGHTA and CDR2 FQGNSA. The CDR3 extends over 13 amino acids. The CDR3 protein is CASSLIPNSPLHF. As DNA, the CDR3 is TGTGCCAGCAGCTTAATCCCGAATTCACCCCTCCACTTT.

J is TRBJ2-7 and V is TRBV18; D may be TRBD1 (6 bases). This CDR3 has 14 residues. The V end lost 5 bases, the J end lost 6 bases, and 17 bases lay between the germline ends. The germline gives CDR1 KGHSH, CDR2 LQKENI. The CDR3 reads CASSISGQGSEQYF. The CDR3 nucleotides are TGTGCCAGCTCAATATCGGGGCAGGGGAGCGAGCAGTACTTC.

V gene TRBV27 combines with J gene TRBJ1-4; tentative D call: TRBD1 (5 bases). V was trimmed by 4 bases and J by 4 bases, leaving 10 bases between them. The germline gives CDR1 MNHEY, CDR2 SMNVEV (reference sequence). The CDR3 loop spans 14 amino acids. CDR3 sequence reads: CASSSAGFNEKLFF. The CDR3 bases are TGTGCCAGCAGTTCAGCAGGGTTTAATGAAAAACTGTTTTTT. The full variable domain, rest sourced from reference TRBV27 and TRBJ1-4, is EAQVTQNPRYLITVTGKKLTVTCSQNMNHEYMSWYRQDPGLGLRQIYYSMNVEVTDKGDVPEGYKVSRKEKRNFPLILESPSPNQTSLYFCASSSAGFNEKLFFGSGTQLSVL.